What follows are 25 T cell receptor beta chains derived from one specimen sequenced in a study of siplizumab effects on memory and regulatory T cells. Method: immunoSEQ multiplex PCR; TCRdb's copy keeps in-frame clones and lacks some. This sample has around 100,000 clones, with about nine tenths found just once. Sequencing was carried out using non-Treg CD4+ T cells sorted from blood. The receptors were sampled from a human donor in good health.

This rearrangement joins TRBV7-8 to TRBJ2-2, with 9 bases aligning to TRBD2. The CDR3 totals 15 residues. V trimming: 6 bases; J trimming: 5 bases; junction bases outside the gene matches: 7. Looked up from germline, CDR1 is SGHVS and CDR2 is FQNEAQ. The CDR3 loop reads CASRSSGSGTGELFF. CDR3 nucleotides: TGTGCCAGCAGAAGTAGCGGGAGCGGTACCGGGGAGCTGTTTTTT.

The chain carries TRBV12-5 and TRBJ1-2, with 8 bases lining up with TRBD1. V gave up 5 bases and J gave up 4 bases; unmatched junction bases: 9. Germline-derived CDR1 and CDR2 are LGHNT and FRNRAP. The CDR3 extends over 15 amino acids. This chain's CDR3 is CASGRDRIGLYGYTF. The CDR3 DNA is TGTGCTAGTGGTAGGGACAGGATCGGACTCTATGGCTACACCTTC. Full variable domain (rest looked up from reference TRBV12-5 and TRBJ1-2): DARVTQTPRHKVTEMGQEVTMRCQPILGHNTVFWYRQTMMQGLELLAYFRNRAPLDDSGMPKDRFSAEMPDATLATLKIQPSEPRDSAVYFCASGRDRIGLYGYTFGSGTRLTVV.

The chain recombines TRBV19 with TRBJ1-2, with D tentatively TRBD1 (5 bases). Germline values: CDR1 LNHDA, CDR2 SQIVND (reference sequence). CDR3 length: 14 residues. The V end lost 3 bases, the J end lost 6 bases, and 14 bases lay between the germline ends. Written as DNA, the CDR3 is TGTGCCAGTAGTATCACCGGGCAGGGAGATGGCTACACCTTC. It specifies CASSITGQGDGYTF.

This sequence joins TRBV7-9 and TRBJ2-7; 12 bases line up with TRBD2. The CDR3 has 15 residues. CDR1 is SEHNR, CDR2 FQNEAQ, per germline (reference sequence). J lost 7 bases, V lost 5 bases, and 9 bases had no gene match. CDR3 region: CASSHRLAGVGEQYF. DNA for the CDR3: TGTGCCAGCAGCCATCGACTAGCGGGAGTAGGGGAGCAGTACTTC.

V and J are TRBV9 and TRBJ2-1; tentatively, D is TRBD2 (5 bases). V lost 2 bases and J lost 4, with 13 bases in between. Germline CDR1 SGDLS, CDR2 YYNGEE. The CDR3 is 15 amino acids. The CDR3 nucleotides read TGTGCCAGCAGCGTGAGGGCTGATCCATACAATGAGCAGTTCTTC. It specifies CASSVRADPYNEQFF.

The chain employs TRBV28 and TRBJ1-5; no reliable D call. Trimming left V 7 bases short and J 10 bases short, with 14 bases between. Looked up from germline, CDR1 is MDHEN and CDR2 is SYDVKM. The CDR3 sequence is 12 residues long. The CDR3 is CASTLPRGPQHF. CDR3 bases: TGTGCCAGCACCTTGCCCCGGGGACCCCAGCATTTT.

This chain joins TRBV7-9 and TRBJ1-4; 8 bases are shared with TRBD1. Germline CDR1 reads SEHNR; CDR2 reads FQNEAQ (reference sequence). The CDR3 covers 14 residues. J gave up 8 bases and V 3 bases, and 5 bases lay outside the gene matches. CDR3 bases: TGTGCCAGCAGCTTTGGACAGGGAGACGAAAAACTGTTTTTT. As protein: CASSFGQGDEKLFF.

This clone was detected once. The chain combines TRBV4-1 with TRBJ1-5, with D perhaps matching TRBD1 (6 bases). V was cut by 1 base and J by 2 bases, with 15 bases left in between. In germline, CDR1 is MGHRA, CDR2 YSYEKL. The CDR3 has 17 residues. The CDR3 loop reads CASSQAAGVGGNQPQHF. As DNA, the CDR3 is TGCGCCAGCAGCCAAGCCGCAGGGGTGGGTGGCAATCAGCCCCAGCATTTT.

In this sample, this clone turned up once. The chain carries TRBV5-4 and TRBJ1-2, with 8 bases lining up with TRBD1. Germline values: CDR1 SGHNT, CDR2 YYREEE (reference sequence). The CDR3 length is 17 residues. V shed 0 bases and J 5 bases; nucleotides not matched to a gene: 12. The CDR3 coding sequence is TGTGCCAGCAGCTTGGACCCAGGACAGGGTGTTCGGTATGGCTACACCTTC. Its translation: CASSLDPGQGVRYGYTF.

The chain recombines TRBV6-1 with TRBJ1-5; 7 bases map to TRBD1. Germline V gives CDR1 MNHNS, CDR2 SASEGT. The CDR3 length is 15 residues. Trimming removed 6 bases from V and 2 bases from J; junction bases left unmatched: 7. CDR3 region: CASSRTGAGNQPQHF. The CDR3 DNA is TGTGCCAGCAGCCGCACAGGGGCCGGCAATCAGCCCCAGCATTTT.

The chain uses TRBV7-2 and TRBJ1-1; D remains unclear. This CDR3 region has 13 residues. Germline assignment: CDR1 SGHTA and CDR2 FQGNSA. The ends were cut back, 2 bases at V and 2 bases at J, with 6 bases in the middle. The CDR3 DNA reads as TGTGCCAGCAGCTTATTTCAAAACACTGAAGCTTTCTTT. Protein product: CASSLFQNTEAFF.

This rearrangement joins TRBV29-1 to TRBJ1-1; D remains ambiguous. Trimming removed 6 bases at V and 1 base at J, with 15 bases between. This CDR3 contains 14 residues. Germline V gene sequence: CDR1 SQVTM, CDR2 ANQGSEA. For the CDR3, the DNA is TGCAGCGTCCAGGTGGGGTTAAAGAACACTGAAGCTTTCTTT. It translates to CSVQVGLKNTEAFF. Complete variable domain (other parts from reference TRBV29-1 and TRBJ1-1): SAVISQKPSRDICQRGTSLTIQCQVDSQVTMMFWYRQQPGQSLTLIATANQGSEATYESGFVIDKFPISRPNLTFSTLTVSNMSPEDSSIYLCSVQVGLKNTEAFFGQGTRLTVV.

In nucleotides, the CDR3 is TGTGCCAGCAGTGACGAGGGGCAGGGGGCGCGCAATCAGCCCCAGCATTTT. It yields the protein CASSDEGQGARNQPQHF. The chain carries TRBV6-4 and TRBJ1-5; 8 bases align to TRBD1. Germline V gene sequence: CDR1 MRHNA, CDR2 SNTAGT. The CDR3 has 17 residues. Trimming took 2 bases from V and 2 from J; bases not matched to a gene: 8.

The chain couples TRBV4-3 to TRBJ2-1; D gene unclear. With 0 bases removed from V and 4 bases from J, the gap between germline ends came to 10 bases. Per germline, CDR1 LGHNA and CDR2 YSLEER. The CDR3 has 15 amino acids. The CDR3, as DNA: TGCGCCAGCAGCCAAGATCGTCTACCTTACAATGAGCAGTTCTTC. Translated, it gives CASSQDRLPYNEQFF.

The V and J genes are TRBV5-1 and TRBJ2-7, with 9 bases lining up with TRBD1. The CDR3 totals 14 residues. Trimming removed 2 bases from V and 5 bases from J; junction bases left unmatched: 5. Germline CDR1 SGHRS, CDR2 YFSETQ. This CDR3 is CASSFGTGLDEQYF. CDR3 DNA sequence: TGCGCCAGCAGCTTCGGGACAGGGTTAGACGAGCAGTACTTC.

The CDR3 region is CATHNYGYTF. CDR3 in DNA: TGTGCCACTCATAACTATGGCTACACCTTC. The chain recombines TRBV25-1 with TRBJ1-2; D remains ambiguous. The V end was cut by 10 bases, the J end by 1 base, with 4 bases between. The CDR3 contains 10 residues. Per germline, CDR1 MGHDK and CDR2 SYGVNS.

This chain uses TRBV4-2 with TRBJ2-3; 8 bases are shared with TRBD2. The CDR3 sequence is 16 residues long. Germline V gene data show CDR1 as LGHNA and CDR2 as YNFKEQ. V was pared by 0 bases and J by 3 bases, with 5 bases of the junction left unmatched. This chain's CDR3 is CASSQEIASGTDTQYF. The DNA for the CDR3 is TGTGCCAGCAGCCAAGAAATTGCTAGCGGGACAGATACGCAGTATTTT.

The chain recombines TRBV18 with TRBJ2-5; D gene unclear. This CDR3 is 14 amino acids long. Germline assignment: CDR1 KGHSH and CDR2 LQKENI. V lost 0 bases and J 5 bases, leaving 10 bases between the germline ends. This CDR3 is CASSPPDLRETQYF. In DNA form, the CDR3 reads TGTGCCAGCTCACCACCAGACCTCCGGGAGACCCAGTACTTC.

The V and J genes are TRBV30 and TRBJ1-5; maybe TRBD1 (6 bases). CDR1 and CDR2 from the germline V gene are GTSNPN and SVGIG (reference sequence). Deletions cut 4 bases from V and 4 bases from J, with 14 bases between. The CDR3 length is 14 residues. The CDR3 protein is CAWTSGGGNQPQHF. As DNA, the CDR3 is TGTGCCTGGACCTCTGGAGGGGGGAATCAGCCCCAGCATTTT.

The J gene is TRBJ2-7, the V gene TRBV21-1; the listed D gene, TRBD1, was not tested against the DNA. TRBV21-1 is deemed a pseudogene. The CDR3 runs 15 residues. The CDR3 sequence is CASSNRDRTTYEQYF. In nucleotides, the CDR3 is TGTGCCAGCAGCAACCGGGACAGGACAACCTACGAGCAGTACTTC.

DNA for the CDR3: TGTGCCAGCAGCTTGACAACTACGGGAGATACGCAGTATTTT. This gives the protein CASSLTTTGDTQYF. The chain joins TRBV5-7 to TRBJ2-3; D gene uncertain. TRBV5-7 is sorted into the ORF group, with uncertain function. Trimming pared 1 base from V and 5 bases from J, leaving 11 bases between. This CDR3 comprises 14 residues.

This rearrangement joins TRBV5-1 to TRBJ2-5, with unresolved D. V lost 4 bases, J lost 7 bases, and 17 bases lay in between. Per germline, CDR1 SGHRS and CDR2 YFSETQ. The CDR3 runs 14 residues. The CDR3 DNA sequence: TGCGCCAGCAGCGAGGCCACGGCACCAGGGACCCAGTACTTC. This encodes CASSEATAPGTQYF.

This clone came up once. The genes are TRBV20-1 and TRBJ1-2; no firm D call. Trimming removed 3 bases at V and 8 bases at J, with 10 bases between. The CDR3 is made up of 11 amino acids. CDR1 DFQATT and CDR2 SNEGSKA come from the germline V gene (reference sequence). The CDR3 DNA reads TGCAGTGCTAGTGAACCTGAGGGCTACACCTTC. Translated, it gives CSASEPEGYTF.

This sequence joins TRBV9 and TRBJ2-3, with 9 positions matching TRBD1. This CDR3 spans 15 amino acids. From germline, CDR1 is SGDLS and CDR2 YYNGEE. V lost 2 bases to trimming and J lost 5 bases; unmatched junction nucleotides: 6. The CDR3 bases are TGTGCCAGCAGCGTCAGACAGGGGGAGGGAGATACGCAGTATTTT. Protein sequence: CASSVRQGEGDTQYF.

The chain links TRBV30 to TRBJ1-6; no firm D call. The CDR3 is made up of 13 amino acids. Germline CDR1 reads GTSNPN; CDR2 reads SVGIG (reference sequence). V dropped 4 bases and J dropped 10 bases, with 14 bases sitting between them. The chain's CDR3 is CAWMGRQDSPLHF. DNA of the CDR3: TGTGCCTGGATGGGCAGGCAAGACTCACCCCTCCACTTT.